These 26 T cell receptor beta chains originate from one sample sequenced in a study of blood T cell repertoires in COVID-19. Sequenced by immunoSEQ multiplex PCR; TCRdb stores in-frame clones only, minus some. This sample yields about 190,000 clones, of which 90% are seen a single time; 0.53% belongs to the top ten. Sample: peripheral blood. The receptors stem from a man in his forties or fifties with acute or convalescent COVID-19.

This clone has only one observation. The chain links TRBV4-1 to TRBJ2-3, with TRBD1 matching 8 bases. The CDR3 is 17 residues long. Unmatched junction bases numbered 8, after V lost 0 bases and J lost 3 bases. Germline-derived CDR1 and CDR2 are MGHRA and YSYEKL. The CDR3 coding sequence is TGCGCCAGCAGCCAAGAGTCGACAGGGGATTGGACAGATACGCAGTATTTT. Residues: CASSQESTGDWTDTQYF.

The chain combines TRBV6-1 with TRBJ2-1; 10 bases match TRBD2. V lost 2 bases to trimming and J lost 7 bases; unmatched junction nucleotides: 8. Germline lookup yields CDR1 MNHNS and CDR2 SASEGT. This CDR3 is 16 amino acids long. The CDR3 spells CASSETLAGDVNEQFF. The CDR3 region has the DNA TGTGCCAGCAGTGAAACTCTAGCGGGAGACGTGAATGAGCAGTTCTTC.

The chain employs TRBV6-5 and TRBJ2-3, with 9 bases fitting TRBD2. Germline trimming cut 6 bases from V and 3 bases from J; bases unmatched to any gene: 7. The CDR3 has 15 residues. Germline V lookup: CDR1 MNHEY, CDR2 SVGAGI. This CDR3 is CASRGSGGTTDTQYF. As DNA, the CDR3 is TGTGCCAGCAGAGGGAGCGGGGGGACGACAGATACGCAGTATTTT.

The chain is built from TRBV7-2 and TRBJ1-6, with D unresolved. V gave up 1 base and J gave up 7 bases, with 5 bases separating them. The CDR3 spans 13 residues. The germline V gene encodes CDR1 SGHTA and CDR2 FQGNSA. In nucleotides, the CDR3 is TGTGCCAGCAGCTTAGATCGGAATTCACCCCTCCACTTT. It yields the protein CASSLDRNSPLHF.

CDR3 region: CASSVAGGLGSGANVLTF. As DNA, the CDR3 is TGTGCCAGCAGCGTAGCTGGGGGACTAGGTTCTGGGGCCAACGTCCTGACTTTC. The chain recombines TRBV9 with TRBJ2-6; 8 bases map to TRBD2. The junction had 6 bases not matched to a gene; V was cut back by 0 bases and J by 1 base. The CDR3 length is 18 residues. Germline loops: CDR1 SGDLS, CDR2 YYNGEE.

The chain couples TRBV12-3 or TRBV12-4 to TRBJ2-5, with TRBD1 identical over 7 bases. V shed 6 bases, J shed 2 bases, and the junction held 3 bases outside the gene matches. This CDR3 is built from 13 residues. CDR3 loop: CASSPGQQETQYF. In DNA form, the CDR3 reads TGTGCCAGCAGCCCGGGACAGCAAGAGACCCAGTACTTC.

This chain joins TRBV6-5 and TRBJ1-5; 8 positions match TRBD1. In germline, CDR1 is MNHEY, CDR2 SVGAGI. The length of the CDR3 is 15 residues. V lost 6 bases to trimming and J lost 9 bases; unmatched junction nucleotides: 13. The CDR3 bases are TGTGCCAGCAGCGCGACAGGGGCCGTTGTTTGGCCCCAGCATTTT. Translating it yields CASSATGAVVWPQHF.

The chain uses TRBV30 and TRBJ1-3, with D unclear. The CDR3 contains 15 residues. Germline-derived CDR1 and CDR2 are GTSNPN and SVGIG (reference sequence). Trimming removed 2 bases from V and 0 bases from J, with 11 bases in between. The CDR3 coding sequence is TGTGCCTGGAGTAAGACTACAAGCTCTGGAAACACCATATATTTT. As protein: CAWSKTTSSGNTIYF.

The V call is TRBV28, the J call TRBJ1-4, with TRBD1 matching 8 bases. Germline-derived CDR1 and CDR2 are MDHEN and SYDVKM. J was trimmed by 6 bases and V by 4 bases; bases with no gene match: 10. The CDR3 has 16 amino acids. The DNA of the CDR3 is TGTGCCAGCAGTTCTCGGAGACAGGGGAGGGATGAAAAACTGTTTTTT. Protein sequence: CASSSRRQGRDEKLFF.

V usage is TRBV9 and J usage is TRBJ1-4, with D possibly being TRBD1 (6 bases). The V gene's germline CDR1 is SGDLS and CDR2 YYNGEE. V dropped 4 bases and J dropped 3 bases, with 16 bases sitting between them. The CDR3 is 16 amino acids. CDR3 DNA sequence: TGTGCCAGCAGCACCCGACCGACAGGCCCTAATGAAAAACTGTTTTTT. This codes for CASSTRPTGPNEKLFF. Full variable domain (remainder filled in from reference TRBV9 and TRBJ1-4): DSGVTQTPKHLITATGQRVTLRCSPRSGDLSVYWYQQSLDQGLQFLIQYYNGEERAKGNILERFSAQQFPDLHSELNLSSLELGDSALYFCASSTRPTGPNEKLFFGSGTQLSVL.

This chain links TRBV27 with TRBJ1-3; D is uncertain. The CDR3 is 13 amino acids. Germline CDR1 reads MNHEY; CDR2 reads SMNVEV (reference sequence). Trimming cost V 3 bases and J 3 bases, with 6 bases left between them. CDR3 residues: CASSFSGGNTIYF. The CDR3 coding sequence is TGTGCCAGCAGTTTCTCCGGTGGAAACACCATATATTTT.

V usage is TRBV6-5 and J usage is TRBJ1-5; 7 bases align to TRBD1. Per the germline V gene, CDR1 is MNHEY and CDR2 is SVGAGI. This CDR3 is 14 amino acids long. J was trimmed by 2 bases and V by 6 bases; bases with no gene match: 4. CDR3 sequence reads: CASRQGNGNQPQHF. The CDR3 DNA sequence: TGTGCCAGCAGACAGGGGAATGGCAATCAGCCCCAGCATTTT.

The CDR3, as DNA: TGTGCCAGCAGCTTACCTAGCGGGGTCCCCTACAATGAGCAGTTCTTC. Residues: CASSLPSGVPYNEQFF. The V and J genes are TRBV7-2 and TRBJ2-1; TRBD2 aligns across 9 bases. The V segment lost 2 bases and the J segment 2 bases; nucleotides outside the gene matches: 4. This CDR3 region has 16 residues. Germline assignment: CDR1 SGHTA and CDR2 FQGNSA.

The chain employs TRBV9 and TRBJ1-2, with D possibly being TRBD1 (6 bases). CDR1 and CDR2 (germline): SGDLS, YYNGEE. This CDR3 region has 14 residues. Trimming pared 0 bases from V and 4 bases from J, leaving 10 bases between. The CDR3 here is CASSVVGTSYGYTF. The CDR3 bases are TGTGCCAGCAGCGTAGTAGGGACAAGCTATGGCTACACCTTC.

The genes are TRBV3-1 (or the pseudogene TRBV3-2) and TRBJ2-4, with 14 nucleotides matching TRBD2. Germline V gene lookup returns CDR1 LGHDT and CDR2 YNNKEL (reference sequence). The CDR3 has 16 amino acids. The V segment lost 5 bases and the J segment 6 bases; nucleotides outside the gene matches: 6. CDR3 region: CASSLPGTSGRNIQYF. The CDR3 coding sequence is TGTGCCAGCAGCTTGCCCGGGACTAGCGGGAGAAACATTCAGTACTTC.

This sequence joins TRBV5-4 and TRBJ2-7; D remains unclear. Germline V gives CDR1 SGHNT, CDR2 YYREEE (reference sequence). Trimming cost V 4 bases and J 1 base, with 18 bases left between them. This CDR3 region has 16 residues. The CDR3 here is CASSALSVTASYEQYF. Here the CDR3 DNA reads TGTGCCAGCAGCGCCCTTTCGGTCACAGCTTCCTACGAGCAGTACTTC.

The chain uses TRBV5-5 and TRBJ2-7; 9 nucleotides match TRBD1. The germline V gene has CDR1 SGHKS and CDR2 YYEKEE (reference sequence). This CDR3 is built from 17 residues. V dropped 2 bases and J dropped 1; count of bases not matched to a gene: 10. As DNA, the CDR3 is TGTGCCAGCAGCTTATTTGGGGGACAGGGAGGATCCTACGAGCAGTACTTC. It is translated as CASSLFGGQGGSYEQYF.

This clone showed up just once. The genes are TRBV4-3 and TRBJ1-3, with D tentatively TRBD1 (5 bases). The CDR3 covers 15 residues. CDR1 is LGHNA and CDR2 is YSLEER in the germline V gene. V lost 1 base and J 2 bases, leaving 9 bases between the germline ends. The CDR3: CASSQGRGAGNTIYF. CDR3 sequence (DNA): TGCGCCAGCAGCCAAGGGCGGGGGGCTGGAAACACCATATATTTT.

The chain uses TRBV28 and TRBJ2-5; 9 bases are shared with TRBD2. Germline CDR1 is MDHEN and CDR2 is SYDVKM. Trimming at V came to 8 bases and at J to 3 bases, leaving 10 bases not matched to a gene. This CDR3 has 15 residues. CDR3 nucleotide sequence: TGTGCCAGCCACTCCGGGGCTAGCGGGAAAGAGACCCAGTACTTC. This gives the protein CASHSGASGKETQYF.

This chain uses TRBV7-6 with TRBJ2-1, with 8 nucleotides matching TRBD2. The CDR3 runs 16 residues. V lost 5 bases to trimming and J lost 3 bases; unmatched junction nucleotides: 9. Germline V gene data show CDR1 as SGHVS and CDR2 as FNYEAQ. The CDR3 DNA sequence: TGTGCCAGCAGCGCCCTGGTAGCGGGGCTCTACAATGAGCAGTTCTTC. It specifies CASSALVAGLYNEQFF.

The chain has TRBV9 and TRBJ1-6; 9 bases line up with TRBD1. In germline, CDR1 is SGDLS, CDR2 YYNGEE. CDR3 length: 18 amino acids. The V and J ends lost 0 bases and 9 bases, in that order; junction bases with no gene match: 13. The CDR3 DNA is TGTGCCAGCAGCGTAGGAACCCCCGGGACAGGGTCGGGTTCACCCCTCCACTTT. Its protein is CASSVGTPGTGSGSPLHF.

The rearrangement uses TRBV12-5 and TRBJ1-1, with D perhaps matching TRBD1 (5 bases). This CDR3 contains 17 residues. CDR1 LGHNT and CDR2 FRNRAP come from the germline V gene. V was shortened by 3 bases and J by 0 bases, with 17 bases between the two germline ends. CDR3 protein: CASGLEAGRDLNTEAFF. DNA of the CDR3: TGTGCTAGTGGTTTAGAGGCAGGGCGGGACCTGAACACTGAAGCTTTCTTT.

The V and J genes are TRBV28 and TRBJ2-3, with D perhaps matching TRBD2 (7 bases). The CDR3 is 16 amino acids. V shed 5 bases and J shed 10 bases, with 25 bases lying between them. Germline values: CDR1 MDHEN, CDR2 SYDVKM. CDR3: CASSRPGLVEGEAQYF. The CDR3 bases are TGTGCCAGCAGTCGCCCCGGACTAGTTGAGGGGGAGGCGCAGTATTTT.

V usage is TRBV7-2 and J usage is TRBJ2-1; 10 bases are shared with TRBD2. The germline V gene has CDR1 SGHTA and CDR2 FQGNSA. J was trimmed by 4 bases and V by 2 bases; bases with no gene match: 2. The CDR3 contains 15 residues. The CDR3 region is CASSLLSGGYNEQFF. The CDR3 coding sequence is TGTGCCAGCAGCTTACTTAGCGGGGGGTACAATGAGCAGTTCTTC.

V is TRBV3-1 (or the pseudogene TRBV3-2) and J is TRBJ1-2; TRBD1 matches 9 bases. CDR1 is LGHDT, CDR2 YNNKEL, per germline (reference sequence). With 4 bases clipped from V and 7 bases from J, the junction kept 7 bases outside the gene matches. CDR3 length: 14 residues. CDR3 nucleotide sequence: TGTGCCAGCAGCCTCATGGGGACAGGGTTTGGCTACACCTTC. Translated: CASSLMGTGFGYTF.

The V and J genes are TRBV18 and TRBJ1-1; no clear D gene. CDR3 length: 14 residues. CDR1 is KGHSH and CDR2 is LQKENI in the germline V gene. The V and J ends lost 0 bases and 1 base respectively, with 6 bases between them. The CDR3 protein is CASSPPAGNTEAFF. The CDR3, as DNA: TGTGCCAGCTCACCACCAGCAGGGAACACTGAAGCTTTCTTT.